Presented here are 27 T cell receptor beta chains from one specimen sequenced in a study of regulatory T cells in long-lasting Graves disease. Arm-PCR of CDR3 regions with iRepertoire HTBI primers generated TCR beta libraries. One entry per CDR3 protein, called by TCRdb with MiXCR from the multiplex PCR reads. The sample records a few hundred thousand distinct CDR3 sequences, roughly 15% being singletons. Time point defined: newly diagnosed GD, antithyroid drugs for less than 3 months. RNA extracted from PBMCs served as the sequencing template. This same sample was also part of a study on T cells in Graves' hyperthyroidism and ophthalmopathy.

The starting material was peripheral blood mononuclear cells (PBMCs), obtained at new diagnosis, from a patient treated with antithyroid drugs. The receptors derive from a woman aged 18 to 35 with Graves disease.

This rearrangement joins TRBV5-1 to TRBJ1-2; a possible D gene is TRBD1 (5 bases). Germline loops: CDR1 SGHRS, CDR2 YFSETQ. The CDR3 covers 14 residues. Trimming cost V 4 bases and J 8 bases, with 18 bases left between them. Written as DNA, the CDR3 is TGCGCCAGCAGCCCTAGCGGGACGGGCCACGGCTACACCTTC. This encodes CASSPSGTGHGYTF.

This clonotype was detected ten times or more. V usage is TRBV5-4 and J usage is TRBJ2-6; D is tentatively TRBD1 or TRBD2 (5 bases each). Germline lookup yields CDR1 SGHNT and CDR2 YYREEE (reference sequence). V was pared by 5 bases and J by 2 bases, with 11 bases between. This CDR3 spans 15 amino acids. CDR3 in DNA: TGTGCCAGCAGGCGCAGGGACCCTGGGGCCAACGTCCTGACTTTC. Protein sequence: CASRRRDPGANVLTF.

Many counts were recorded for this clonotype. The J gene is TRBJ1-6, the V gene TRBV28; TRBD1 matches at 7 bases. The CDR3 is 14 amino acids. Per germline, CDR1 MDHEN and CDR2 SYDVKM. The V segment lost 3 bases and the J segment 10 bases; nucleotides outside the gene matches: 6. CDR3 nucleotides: TGTGCCAGCAGTTTCGTTCCAGGGGGGTCACCCCTCCACTTT. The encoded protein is CASSFVPGGSPLHF.

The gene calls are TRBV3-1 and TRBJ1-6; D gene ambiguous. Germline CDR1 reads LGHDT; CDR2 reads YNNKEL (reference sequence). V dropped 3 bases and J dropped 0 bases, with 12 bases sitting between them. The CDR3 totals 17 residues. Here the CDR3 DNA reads TGTGCCAGCAGCCACAAACGGGGAAGCTCCTATAATTCACCCCTCCACTTT. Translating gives CASSHKRGSSYNSPLHF.

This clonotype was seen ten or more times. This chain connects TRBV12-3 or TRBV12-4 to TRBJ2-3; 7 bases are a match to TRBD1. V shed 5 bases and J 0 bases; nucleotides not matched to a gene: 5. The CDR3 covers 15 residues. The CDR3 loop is CASSPGQRSTDTQYF. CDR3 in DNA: TGTGCCAGCAGTCCGGGACAGCGAAGCACAGATACGCAGTATTTT.

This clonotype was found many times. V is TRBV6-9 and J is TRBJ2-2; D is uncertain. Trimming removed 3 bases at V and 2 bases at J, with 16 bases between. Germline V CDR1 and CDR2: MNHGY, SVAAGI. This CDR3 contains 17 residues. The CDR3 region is CASSYTPERLNTGELFF. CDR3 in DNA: TGTGCCAGCAGTTACACCCCCGAGAGGTTAAACACCGGGGAGCTGTTTTTT.

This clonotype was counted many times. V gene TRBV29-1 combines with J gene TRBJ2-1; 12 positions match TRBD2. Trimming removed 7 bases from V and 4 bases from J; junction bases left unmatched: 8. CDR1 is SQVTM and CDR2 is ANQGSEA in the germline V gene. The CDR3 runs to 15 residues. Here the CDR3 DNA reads TGCAGCGCCGAACCTCTAGCGGGAGGGTACAATGAGCAGTTCTTC. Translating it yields CSAEPLAGGYNEQFF.

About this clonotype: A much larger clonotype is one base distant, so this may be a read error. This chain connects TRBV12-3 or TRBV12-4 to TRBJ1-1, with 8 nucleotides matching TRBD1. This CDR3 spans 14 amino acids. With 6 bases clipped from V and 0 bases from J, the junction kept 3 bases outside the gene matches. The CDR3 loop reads CASSQGQVNTEAFF. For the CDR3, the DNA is TGTGCCAGCAGCCAGGGACAGGTGAACACTGAAGCTTTCTTT.

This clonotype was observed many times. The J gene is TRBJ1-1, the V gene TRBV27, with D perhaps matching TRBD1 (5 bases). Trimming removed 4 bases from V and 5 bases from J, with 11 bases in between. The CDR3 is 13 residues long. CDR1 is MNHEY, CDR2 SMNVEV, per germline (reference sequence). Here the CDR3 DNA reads TGTGCCAGCAGTTCGCGGGGACGGACTGAAGCTTTCTTT. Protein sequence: CASSSRGRTEAFF.

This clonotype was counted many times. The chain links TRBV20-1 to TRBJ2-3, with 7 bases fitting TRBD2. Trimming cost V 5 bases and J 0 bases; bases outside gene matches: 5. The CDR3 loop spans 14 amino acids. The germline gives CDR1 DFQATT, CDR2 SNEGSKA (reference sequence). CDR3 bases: TGCAGTGCTCTACTAGCGACTAGCACAGATACGCAGTATTTT. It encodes CSALLATSTDTQYF.

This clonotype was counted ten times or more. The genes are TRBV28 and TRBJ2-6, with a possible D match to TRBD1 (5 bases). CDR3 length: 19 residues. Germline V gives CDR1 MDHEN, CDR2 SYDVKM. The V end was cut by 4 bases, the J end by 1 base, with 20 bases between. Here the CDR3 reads CASSSSPGWWLSGANVLTF. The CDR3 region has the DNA TGTGCCAGCAGTTCTTCTCCAGGGTGGTGGTTGTCTGGGGCCAACGTCCTGACTTTC. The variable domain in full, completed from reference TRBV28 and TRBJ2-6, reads DVKVTQSSRYLVKRTGEKVFLECVQDMDHENMFWYRQDPGLGLRLIYFSYDVKMKEKGDIPEGYSVSREKKERFSLILESASTNQTSMYLCASSSSPGWWLSGANVLTFGAGSRLTVL.

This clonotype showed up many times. The CDR3 DNA reads as TGTGCCAGCAGCCCGGTAGGGAGATCTGAAGCTTTCTTT. Protein sequence: CASSPVGRSEAFF. The chain couples TRBV6-2 or TRBV6-3 to TRBJ1-1; no reliable D call. V lost 6 bases, J lost 6 bases, and 14 bases lay in between. Germline V gene data show CDR1 as MNHEY and CDR2 as SVGEGT. The CDR3 extends over 13 amino acids.

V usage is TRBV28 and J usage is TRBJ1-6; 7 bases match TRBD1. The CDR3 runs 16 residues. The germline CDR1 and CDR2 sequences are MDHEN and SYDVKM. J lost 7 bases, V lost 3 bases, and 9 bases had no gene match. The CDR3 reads CASSFFPQGQNSPLHF. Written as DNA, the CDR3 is TGTGCCAGCAGTTTTTTCCCACAGGGGCAAAATTCACCCCTCCACTTT.

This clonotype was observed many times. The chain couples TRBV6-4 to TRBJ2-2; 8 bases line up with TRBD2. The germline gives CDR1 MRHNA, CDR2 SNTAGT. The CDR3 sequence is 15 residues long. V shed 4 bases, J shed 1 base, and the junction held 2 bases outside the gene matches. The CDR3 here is CASSAGGENTGELFF. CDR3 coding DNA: TGTGCCAGCAGTGCCGGGGGGGAGAACACCGGGGAGCTGTTTTTT.

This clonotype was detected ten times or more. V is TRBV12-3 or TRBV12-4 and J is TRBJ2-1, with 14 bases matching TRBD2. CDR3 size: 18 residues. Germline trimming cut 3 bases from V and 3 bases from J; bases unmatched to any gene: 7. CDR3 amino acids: CASSFGGLAGEGYNEQFF. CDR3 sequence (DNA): TGTGCCAGCAGTTTCGGGGGACTAGCGGGAGAGGGCTACAATGAGCAGTTCTTC.

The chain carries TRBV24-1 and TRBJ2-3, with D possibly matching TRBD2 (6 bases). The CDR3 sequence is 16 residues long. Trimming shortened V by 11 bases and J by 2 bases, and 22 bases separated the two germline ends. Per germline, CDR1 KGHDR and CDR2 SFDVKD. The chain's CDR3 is CAIAPSGRGHTDTQYF. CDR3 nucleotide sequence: TGTGCCATTGCACCATCGGGGCGGGGCCACACAGATACGCAGTATTTT.

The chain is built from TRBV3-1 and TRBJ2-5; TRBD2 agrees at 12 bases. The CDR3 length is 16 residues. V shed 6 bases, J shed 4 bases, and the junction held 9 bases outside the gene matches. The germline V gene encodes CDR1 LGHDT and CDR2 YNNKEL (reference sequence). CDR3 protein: CASRRRSSGGGETQYF. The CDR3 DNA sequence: TGTGCCAGCAGACGACGCTCTAGCGGGGGGGGAGAGACCCAGTACTTC.

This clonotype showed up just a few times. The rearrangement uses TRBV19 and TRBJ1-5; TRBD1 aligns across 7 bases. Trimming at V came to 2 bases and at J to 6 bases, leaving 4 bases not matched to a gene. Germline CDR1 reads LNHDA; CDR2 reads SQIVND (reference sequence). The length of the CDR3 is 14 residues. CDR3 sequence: CASSITGDGQPQHF. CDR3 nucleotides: TGTGCCAGTAGTATAACAGGGGACGGTCAGCCCCAGCATTTT.

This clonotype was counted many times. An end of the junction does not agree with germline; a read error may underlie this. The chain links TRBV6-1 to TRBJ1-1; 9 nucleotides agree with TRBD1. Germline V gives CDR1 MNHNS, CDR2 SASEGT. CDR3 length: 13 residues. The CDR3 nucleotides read TGCGCCAGCAGTGTCGGACAGGGGATGAGAGCTTTCTTT. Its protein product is CASSVGQGMRAFF.

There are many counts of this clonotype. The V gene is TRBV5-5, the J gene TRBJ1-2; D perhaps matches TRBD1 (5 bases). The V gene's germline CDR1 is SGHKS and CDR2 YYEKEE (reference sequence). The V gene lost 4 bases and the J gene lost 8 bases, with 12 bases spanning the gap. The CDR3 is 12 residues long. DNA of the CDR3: TGTGCCAGCAGCCCGCCCGGGGGAGGCTACACCTTC. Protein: CASSPPGGGYTF. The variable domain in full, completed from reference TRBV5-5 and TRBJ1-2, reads DAGVTQSPTHLIKTRGQQVTLRCSPISGHKSVSWYQQVLGQGPQFIFQYYEKEERGRGNFPDRFSARQFPNYSSELNVNALLLGDSALYLCASSPPGGGYTFGSGTRLTVV.

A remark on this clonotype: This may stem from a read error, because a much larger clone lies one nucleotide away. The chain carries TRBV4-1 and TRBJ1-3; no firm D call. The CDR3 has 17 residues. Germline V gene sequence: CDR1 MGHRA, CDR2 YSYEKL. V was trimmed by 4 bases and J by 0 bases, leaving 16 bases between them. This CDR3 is CASSPATTAGSGNTIYF. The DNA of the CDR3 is TGCGCCAGCAGCCCTGCCACGACCGCCGGCTCTGGAAACACCATATATTTT.

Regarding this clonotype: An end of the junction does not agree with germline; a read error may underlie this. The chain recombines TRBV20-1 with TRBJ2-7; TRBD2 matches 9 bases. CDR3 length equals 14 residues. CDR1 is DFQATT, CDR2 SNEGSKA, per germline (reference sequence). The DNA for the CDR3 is TGCAGTGCTAGAGGGGGGGGGATGAGCGGGGGGCCAAACTTC. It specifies CSARGGGMSGGPNF.

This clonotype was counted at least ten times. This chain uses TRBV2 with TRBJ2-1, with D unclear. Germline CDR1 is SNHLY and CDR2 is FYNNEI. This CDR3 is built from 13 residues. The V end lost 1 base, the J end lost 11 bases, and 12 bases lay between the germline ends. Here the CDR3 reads CASSEVNRSQQFF. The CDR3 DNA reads TGTGCCAGCAGTGAAGTAAATCGGAGCCAGCAGTTCTTC.

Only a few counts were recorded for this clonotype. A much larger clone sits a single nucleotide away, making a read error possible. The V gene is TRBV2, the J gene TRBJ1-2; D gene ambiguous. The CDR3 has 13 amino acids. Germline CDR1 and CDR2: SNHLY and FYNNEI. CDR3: CASSDLGRHGHTF. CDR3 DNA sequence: TGTGCCAGCAGTGATCTCGGGAGGCATGGCCACACCTTC.

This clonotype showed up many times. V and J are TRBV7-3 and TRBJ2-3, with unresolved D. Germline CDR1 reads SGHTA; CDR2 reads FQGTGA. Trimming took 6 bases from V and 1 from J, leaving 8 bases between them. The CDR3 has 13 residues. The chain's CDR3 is CASSYVRTDTQYF. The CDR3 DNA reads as TGTGCCAGCAGTTACGTCCGCACAGATACGCAGTATTTT.

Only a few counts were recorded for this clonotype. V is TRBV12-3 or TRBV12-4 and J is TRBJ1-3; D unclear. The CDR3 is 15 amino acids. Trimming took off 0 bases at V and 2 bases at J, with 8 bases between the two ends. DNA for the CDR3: TGTGCCAGCAGTTTAGCGCGTAGGACTGGAAACACCATATATTTT. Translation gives CASSLARRTGNTIYF.

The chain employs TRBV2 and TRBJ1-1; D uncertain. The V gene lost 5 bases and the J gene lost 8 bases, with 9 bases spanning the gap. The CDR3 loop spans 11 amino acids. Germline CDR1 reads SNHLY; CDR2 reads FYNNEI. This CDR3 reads CASSSRSEAFF. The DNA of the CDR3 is TGTGCCAGCAGTTCCCGGTCCGAAGCTTTCTTT.